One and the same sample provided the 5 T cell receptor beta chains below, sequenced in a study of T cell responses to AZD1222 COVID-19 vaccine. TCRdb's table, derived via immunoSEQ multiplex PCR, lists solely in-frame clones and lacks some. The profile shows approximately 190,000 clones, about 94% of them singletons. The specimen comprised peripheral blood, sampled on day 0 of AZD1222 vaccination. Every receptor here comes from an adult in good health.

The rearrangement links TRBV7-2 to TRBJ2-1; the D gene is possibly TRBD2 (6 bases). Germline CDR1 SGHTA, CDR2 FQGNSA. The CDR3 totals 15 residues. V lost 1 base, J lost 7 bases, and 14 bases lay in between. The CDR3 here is CASSLEGLLLNEQFF. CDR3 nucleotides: TGTGCCAGCAGCTTAGAGGGACTTCTGCTGAATGAGCAGTTCTTC.

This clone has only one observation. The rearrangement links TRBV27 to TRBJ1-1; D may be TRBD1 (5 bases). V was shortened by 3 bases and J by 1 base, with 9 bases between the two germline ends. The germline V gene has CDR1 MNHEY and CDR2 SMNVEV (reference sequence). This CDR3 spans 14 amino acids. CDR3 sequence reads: CASSFGTENTEAFF. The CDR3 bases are TGTGCCAGCAGTTTTGGGACGGAGAACACTGAAGCTTTCTTT.

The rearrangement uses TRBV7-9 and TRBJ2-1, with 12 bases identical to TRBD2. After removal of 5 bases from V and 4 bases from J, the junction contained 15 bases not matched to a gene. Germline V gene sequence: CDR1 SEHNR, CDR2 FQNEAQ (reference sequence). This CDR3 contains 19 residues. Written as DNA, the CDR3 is TGTGCCAGCAGCCCCCTTACCCGACTAGCGGGAGTGGGGTACAATGAGCAGTTCTTC. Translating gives CASSPLTRLAGVGYNEQFF.

The CDR3 region is CASSQTTTTEAFF. CDR3 DNA sequence: TGTGCCAGCAGCCAAACTACAACTACTGAAGCTTTCTTT. The chain couples TRBV3-1 (or the pseudogene TRBV3-2) to TRBJ1-1; D call uncertain. The CDR3 is made up of 13 amino acids. Germline-derived CDR1 and CDR2 are LGHDT and YNNKEL (reference sequence). Trimming left V 2 bases short and J 5 bases short, with 9 bases between.

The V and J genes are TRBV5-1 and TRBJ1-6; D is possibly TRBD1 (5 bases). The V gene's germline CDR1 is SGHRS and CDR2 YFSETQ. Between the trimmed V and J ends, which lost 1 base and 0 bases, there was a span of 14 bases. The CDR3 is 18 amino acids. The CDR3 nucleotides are TGCGCCAGCAGCTTGTGGAGCAGGGCCCACTCCTATAATTCACCCCTCCACTTT. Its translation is CASSLWSRAHSYNSPLHF.